Here is one T cell receptor beta chain with its context. Original methodology: For nucleated cells, counts were estimated from reference gene primer amplification. Data came from immunoSEQ multiplex PCR; TCRdb stores just in-frame clones and leaves some out. That table supplies the V and J calls and clone size; D and trimming were determined from the DNA. The sample lists tens of thousands of clones, about four fifths occurring once. The V and J ends lost 5 bases and 0 bases, in that order; junction bases with no gene match: 2. The CDR3 is made up of 15 amino acids. In germline, CDR1 is LNHDA, CDR2 SQIVND (reference sequence). The data are from a study of blood T cell repertoires in COVID-19.

The chain is built from TRBV19 and TRBJ2-3; TRBD2 matches 10 bases. Sequencing used peripheral blood. This receptor was obtained from a man in his fifties or sixties with active COVID-19. The CDR3 loop is CASSLTSGSTDTQYF. Here the CDR3 DNA reads TGTGCCAGTAGTTTGACTAGCGGGAGCACAGATACGCAGTATTTT.